This T cell receptor beta chain was observed in a study of radiation and T cells in renal cell carcinoma. The time point was: baseline pretreatment blood. Treatment meaning: 15 Gy SBRT to primary tumor, nephrectomy 4 weeks later. This table comes from immunoSEQ multiplex PCR, and its TCRdb copy is limited to in-frame clones, with some not included. The table lists 40,000 to 60,000 clones, approximately 83% of them singletons. Germline V gene data show CDR1 as LGHNA and CDR2 as YSLEER. The CDR3 runs 16 residues. V lost 1 base to trimming and J lost 8 bases; unmatched junction nucleotides: 10. The receptor was derived from a woman aged 70-85 years with renal cell carcinoma. The specimen was blood, collected from a patient whose treatment included radiotherapy and nephrectomy. The chain has TRBV4-3 and TRBJ1-4, with 7 bases lining up with TRBD1. The CDR3 sequence is CASSQVRAQGIEKLFF. In DNA form, the CDR3 reads TGCGCCAGCAGCCAAGTGAGGGCACAGGGGATCGAAAAACTGTTTTTT.